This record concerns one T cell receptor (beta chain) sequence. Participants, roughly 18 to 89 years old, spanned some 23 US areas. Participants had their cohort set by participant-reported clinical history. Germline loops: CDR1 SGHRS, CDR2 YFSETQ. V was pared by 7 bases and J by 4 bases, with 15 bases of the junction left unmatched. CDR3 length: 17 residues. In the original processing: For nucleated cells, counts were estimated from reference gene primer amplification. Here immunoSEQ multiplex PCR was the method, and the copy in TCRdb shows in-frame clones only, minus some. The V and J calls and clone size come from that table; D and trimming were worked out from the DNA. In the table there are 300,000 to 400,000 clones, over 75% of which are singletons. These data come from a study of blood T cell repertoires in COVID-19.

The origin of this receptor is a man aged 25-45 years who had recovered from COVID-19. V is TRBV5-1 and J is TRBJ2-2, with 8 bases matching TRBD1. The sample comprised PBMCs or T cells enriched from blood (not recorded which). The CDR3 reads CASELGPTGVGTGELFF. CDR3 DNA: TGCGCCAGCGAACTTGGGCCGACAGGGGTTGGCACCGGGGAGCTGTTTTTT.